This T cell receptor beta chain is from a study of vaccination and CD4 T cells after COVID-19. Overall study context: Collection of post-COVID samples occurred a median approximately 94 days after diagnosis, spanning a range of 35 to 161. General study findings and limits: Researchers report that a median about 87% of reactive clones in convalescent patients surfaced only post-vaccination.

About this clonotype: Its target is unknown.

The treatment is: roughly ten-day PBMC culture with coronavirus spike peptide pools or control peptides (ViraFEST assay). Before TCRs were sequenced, ViraFEST expanded antigen-specific T cells with peptide pools. Germline V gene data show CDR1 as MNHEY and CDR2 as SVGAGI. Between the trimmed V and J ends, which lost 4 bases and 2 bases, there was a span of 9 bases. The CDR3 spans 15 residues. Cultured CD4+ T-cell DNA underwent Oncomine TCR Beta short-read sequencing. It was from cultured CD4+ T cells that genomic DNA was extracted. MiXCR, applied by TCRdb to the PCR reads, yields one record per CDR3 protein. This sample carries roughly 18,000 distinct CDR3 sequences, around 55% of them seen once, and the ten largest clones take around 16%.

The sequenced sample was CD4+ T cells from blood, cultured in vitro. V gene TRBV6-5 combines with J gene TRBJ2-6; a possible D gene is TRBD1 (6 bases). The receptor comes from a human donor who had recovered from COVID-19. The CDR3 loop reads CASSSSGAGANVLTF. CDR3 DNA sequence: TGTGCCAGCAGTTCGTCAGGGGCTGGGGCCAACGTCCTGACTTTC.